The clone carrying this TCR beta chain occurred a few times. The antigen is undetermined. The source of the sample is a study of cytomegalovirus exposure and HLA in healthy donors. Study at large: HLA-typed donors were the source of approximately 80 million unique TCRs, which an early data release held.

Broader study findings: In a later analysis, HLA-associated beta chains showed higher expansion and lower generation probabilities than comparable chains.

Trimming took off 4 bases at V and 0 bases at J, with 10 bases between the two ends. The V gene's germline CDR1 is MNHEY and CDR2 SVGAGI. The CDR3 runs 16 residues. Amplification used 60 Vbeta primers and 13 Jbeta primers. Generated by immunoSEQ multiplex PCR, the TCRdb table keeps only in-frame clones and is missing some. The table shows around 90,000 clones, with roughly 77% occurring only once. The source is a man in his thirties or forties in good health and CMV-seronegative. Material for sequencing was PBMCs. The chain carries TRBV6-5 and TRBJ2-6, with D hard to call. CDR3 sequence: CASSSLADSGANVLTF. The CDR3, as DNA: TGTGCCAGCAGTTCCCTGGCGGACTCTGGGGCCAACGTCCTGACTTTC.